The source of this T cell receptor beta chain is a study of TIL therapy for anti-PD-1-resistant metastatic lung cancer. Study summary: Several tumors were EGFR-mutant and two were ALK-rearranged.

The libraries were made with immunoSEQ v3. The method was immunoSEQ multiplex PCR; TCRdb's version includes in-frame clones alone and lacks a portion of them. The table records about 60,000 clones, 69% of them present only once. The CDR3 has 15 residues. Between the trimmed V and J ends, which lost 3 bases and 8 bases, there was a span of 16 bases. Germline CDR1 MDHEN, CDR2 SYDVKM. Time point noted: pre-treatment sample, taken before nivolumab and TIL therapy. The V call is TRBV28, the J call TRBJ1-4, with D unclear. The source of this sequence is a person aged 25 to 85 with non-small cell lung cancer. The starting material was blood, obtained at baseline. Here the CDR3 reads CASSLGGGMEEKLFF. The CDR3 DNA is TGTGCCAGCAGTTTGGGAGGAGGGATGGAAGAAAAACTGTTTTTT.